These T cell receptor beta chains were read from a single sample in a study of CD8+CD57+ T cells in acquired aplastic anemia. TCRdb re-analysed the reads in MiXCR, keeping a single row per CDR3 protein. The table has 200,000 to 250,000 distinct CDR3 sequences, 34% seen once. Sequencing was performed on sorted CD4+, CD8+, or CD8+CD57+ T cells (not recorded which) from PBMCs. The receptors were gathered from a human donor in good health, serving as a control. CDR3s leave out the opening cysteine and the closing phenylalanine or tryptophan.

j_call: TRBJ2-7; v_call: TRBV9; cdr3_aa: ASSVTGWASEQY
j_call: TRBJ1-1; v_call: TRBV5-1; cdr3_aa: ASSLAQFTEAF
j_call: TRBJ2-3; v_call: TRBV18; cdr3_aa: ASSPPSTDTQY
j_call: TRBJ2-3; v_call: TRBV24-1; cdr3_aa: ATSVRTGNADTQY
j_call: TRBJ1-2; v_call: TRBV6-1; cdr3_aa: ASSEAGGTGYT
j_call: TRBJ1-6; v_call: TRBV2; cdr3_aa: ASAGQGNSPLH
j_call: TRBJ1-3; v_call: TRBV4-2; cdr3_aa: ASSQQYTIY
j_call: TRBJ1-6; v_call: TRBV2; cdr3_aa: ASTPFLNPYNSPLH
j_call: TRBJ2-3; v_call: TRBV6-2/TRBV6-3; cdr3_aa: ASSHGLVVFADTQY
j_call: TRBJ2-7; v_call: TRBV7-9; cdr3_aa: ASSSSTGTEQY
j_call: TRBJ1-2; v_call: TRBV29-1; cdr3_aa: SAGRTDGDRGRSGYT
j_call: TRBJ1-4; v_call: TRBV9; cdr3_aa: ASSPAGVGGEKLF
j_call: TRBJ1-2; v_call: TRBV5-1; cdr3_aa: ASSLADRTLRDNYGYT
j_call: TRBJ1-4; v_call: TRBV9; cdr3_aa: ASSVGLGSQNEKLF
j_call: TRBJ2-1; v_call: TRBV20-1; cdr3_aa: SAAVVVSGSMDEQF
j_call: TRBJ2-7; v_call: TRBV5-4; cdr3_aa: ASSLPGQTFYEQY
j_call: TRBJ1-2; v_call: TRBV2; cdr3_aa: ASSETGGNT
j_call: TRBJ1-2; v_call: TRBV5-1; cdr3_aa: ASSLARGESYGYT
j_call: TRBJ2-7; v_call: TRBV20-1; cdr3_aa: SAGQGSYEQY
j_call: TRBJ2-5; v_call: TRBV5-6; cdr3_aa: ASSPKLGTDQETQY
j_call: TRBJ2-1; v_call: TRBV13; cdr3_aa: ASRLAGTGNEQF
j_call: TRBJ2-1; v_call: TRBV2; cdr3_aa: ATQDRGGEQF